This record covers a single T cell receptor beta chain. This CDR3 comprises 15 residues. CDR1 and CDR2 from the germline V gene are LNHDA and SQIVND (reference sequence). With 6 bases clipped from V and 0 bases from J, the junction kept 8 bases outside the gene matches. This table comes from immunoSEQ multiplex PCR, and its TCRdb copy is limited to in-frame clones, with some not included. The table records about 660,000 clones, approximately 89% of them present only once. The sample belongs to a study of shared T cell receptors in the human thymus. Separately, the same data were catalogued under a study of human thymus T cells. That paper adds: Donors were healthy Finnish babies undergoing corrective operations for congenital heart defects. Thymus was obtained from resections taken during corrective heart surgery. Thymic and blood repertoires seemed to favor certain V and J genes. Related research reported highly overlapping thymic repertoires among unrelated individuals.

This TCR derives from a boy younger than two with a congenital heart defect. Source material: thymocytes. The rearrangement uses TRBV19 and TRBJ2-7; 7 bases fit TRBD2. The CDR3 protein is CASSPTSVDSYEQYF. CDR3 nucleotide sequence: TGTGCCAGTAGCCCTACTAGCGTAGACTCCTACGAGCAGTACTTC.